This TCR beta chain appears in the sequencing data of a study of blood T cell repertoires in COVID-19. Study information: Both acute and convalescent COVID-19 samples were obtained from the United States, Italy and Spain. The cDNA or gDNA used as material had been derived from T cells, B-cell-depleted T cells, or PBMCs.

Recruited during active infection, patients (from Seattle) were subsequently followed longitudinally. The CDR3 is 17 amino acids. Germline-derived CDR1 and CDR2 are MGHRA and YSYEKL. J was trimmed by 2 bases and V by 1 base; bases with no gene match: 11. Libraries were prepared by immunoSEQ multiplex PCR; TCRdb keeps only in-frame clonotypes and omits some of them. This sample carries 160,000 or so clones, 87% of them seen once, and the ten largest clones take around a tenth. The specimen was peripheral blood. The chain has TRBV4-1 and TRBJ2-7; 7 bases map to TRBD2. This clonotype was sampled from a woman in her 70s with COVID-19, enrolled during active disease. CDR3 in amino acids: CASSQASGTDPPYEQYF. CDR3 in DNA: TGCGCCAGCAGCCAAGCGAGCGGGACGGACCCCCCCTACGAGCAGTACTTC.